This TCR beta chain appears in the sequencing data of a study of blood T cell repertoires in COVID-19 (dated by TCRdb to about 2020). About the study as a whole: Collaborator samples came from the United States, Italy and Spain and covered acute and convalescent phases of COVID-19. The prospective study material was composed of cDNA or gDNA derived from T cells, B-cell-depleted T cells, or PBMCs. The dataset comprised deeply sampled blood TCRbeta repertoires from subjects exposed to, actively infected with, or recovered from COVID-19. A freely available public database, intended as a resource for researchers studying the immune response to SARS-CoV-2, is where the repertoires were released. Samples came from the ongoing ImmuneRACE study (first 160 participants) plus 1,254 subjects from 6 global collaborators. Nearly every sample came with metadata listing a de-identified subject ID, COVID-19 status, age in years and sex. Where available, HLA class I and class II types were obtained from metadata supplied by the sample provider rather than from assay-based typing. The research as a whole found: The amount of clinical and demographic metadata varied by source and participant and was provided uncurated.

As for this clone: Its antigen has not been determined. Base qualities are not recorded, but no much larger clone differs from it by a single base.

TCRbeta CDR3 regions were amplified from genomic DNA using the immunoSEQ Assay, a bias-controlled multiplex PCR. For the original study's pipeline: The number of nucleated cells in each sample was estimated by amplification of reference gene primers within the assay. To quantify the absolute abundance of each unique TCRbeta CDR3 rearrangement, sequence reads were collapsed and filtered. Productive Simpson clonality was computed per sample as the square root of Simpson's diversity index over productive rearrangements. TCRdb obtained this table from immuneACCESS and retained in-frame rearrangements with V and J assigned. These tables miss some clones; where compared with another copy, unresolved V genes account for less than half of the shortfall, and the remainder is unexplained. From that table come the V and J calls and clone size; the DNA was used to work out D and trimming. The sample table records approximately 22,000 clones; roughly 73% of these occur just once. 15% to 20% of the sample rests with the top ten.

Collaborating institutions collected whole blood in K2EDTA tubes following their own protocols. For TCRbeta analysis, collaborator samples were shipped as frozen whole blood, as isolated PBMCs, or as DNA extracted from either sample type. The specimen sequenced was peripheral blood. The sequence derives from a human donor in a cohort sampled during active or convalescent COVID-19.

In nucleotides, the sequence is TGTGCCAGCAGTTTCCGACAGGGGGATTACGAGCAGTACTTC. It specifies CASSFRQGDYEQYF. Recombination joined TRBV27 with TRBJ2-7; 9 central bases correspond to TRBD1. Taken from the germline V gene (reference sequence), the CDR1 and CDR2 loops are MNHEY and SMNVEV. Inclusive of the bounding cysteine and phenylalanine, the CDR3 is 14 residues long. Solely the CDR3 DNA is kept, with 42 bases framed from the first base. At the junction V is shortened by 3 bases and J by 4 bases; bases outside the gene matches: 4.